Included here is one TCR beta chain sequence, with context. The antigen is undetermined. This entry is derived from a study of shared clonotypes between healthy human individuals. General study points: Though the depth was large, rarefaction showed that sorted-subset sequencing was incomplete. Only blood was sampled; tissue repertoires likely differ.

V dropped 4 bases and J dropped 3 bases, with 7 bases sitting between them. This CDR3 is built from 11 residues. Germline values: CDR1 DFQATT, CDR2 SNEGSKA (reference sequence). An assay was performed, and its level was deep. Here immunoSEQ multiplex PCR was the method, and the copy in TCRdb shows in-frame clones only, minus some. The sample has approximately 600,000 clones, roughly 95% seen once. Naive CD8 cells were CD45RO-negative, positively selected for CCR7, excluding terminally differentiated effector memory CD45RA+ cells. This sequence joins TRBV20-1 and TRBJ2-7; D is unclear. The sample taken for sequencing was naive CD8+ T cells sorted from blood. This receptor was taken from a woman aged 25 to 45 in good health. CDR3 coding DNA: TGCAGTGCTACCCTAGGCTACGAGCAGTACTTC. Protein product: CSATLGYEQYF.